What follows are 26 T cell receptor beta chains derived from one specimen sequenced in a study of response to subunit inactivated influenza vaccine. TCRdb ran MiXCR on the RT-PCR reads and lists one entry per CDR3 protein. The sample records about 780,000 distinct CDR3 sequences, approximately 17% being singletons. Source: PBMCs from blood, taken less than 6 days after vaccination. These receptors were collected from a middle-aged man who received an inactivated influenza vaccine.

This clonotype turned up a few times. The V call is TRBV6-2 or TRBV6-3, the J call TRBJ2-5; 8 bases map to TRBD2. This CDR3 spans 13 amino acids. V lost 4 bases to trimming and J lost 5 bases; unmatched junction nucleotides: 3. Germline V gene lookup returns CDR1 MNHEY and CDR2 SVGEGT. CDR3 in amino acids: CASSWTSWETQYF. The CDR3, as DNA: TGTGCCAGCAGTTGGACTAGCTGGGAGACCCAGTACTTC.

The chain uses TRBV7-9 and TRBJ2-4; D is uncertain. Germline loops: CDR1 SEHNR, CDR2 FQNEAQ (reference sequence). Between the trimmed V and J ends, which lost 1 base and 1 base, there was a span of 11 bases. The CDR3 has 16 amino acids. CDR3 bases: TGTGCCAGCAGCTTAGTTCCGTTTACGGCCAAAAACATTCAGTACTTC. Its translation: CASSLVPFTAKNIQYF.

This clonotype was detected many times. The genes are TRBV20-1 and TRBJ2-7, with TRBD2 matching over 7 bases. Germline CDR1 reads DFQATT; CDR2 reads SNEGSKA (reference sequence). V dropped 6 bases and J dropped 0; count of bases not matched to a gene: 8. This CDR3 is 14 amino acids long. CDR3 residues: CSAETSDSSYEQYF. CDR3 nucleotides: TGCAGTGCCGAAACTAGCGACTCCTCCTACGAGCAGTACTTC.

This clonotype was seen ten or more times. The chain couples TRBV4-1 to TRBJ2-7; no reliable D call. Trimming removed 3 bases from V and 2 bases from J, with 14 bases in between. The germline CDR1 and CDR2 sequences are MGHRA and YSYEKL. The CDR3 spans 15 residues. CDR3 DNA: TGCGCCAGCAGCCATGAGTTTCAACGAACCTACGAGCAGTACTTC. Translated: CASSHEFQRTYEQYF.

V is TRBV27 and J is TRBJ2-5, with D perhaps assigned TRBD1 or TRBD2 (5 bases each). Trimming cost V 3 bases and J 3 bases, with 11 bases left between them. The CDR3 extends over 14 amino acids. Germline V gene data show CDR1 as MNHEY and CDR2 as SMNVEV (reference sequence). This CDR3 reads CASSFGAGKETQYF. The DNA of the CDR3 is TGTGCCAGCAGTTTCGGGGCAGGCAAAGAGACCCAGTACTTC.

In DNA, the CDR3 is TGTGCCAGCAGGCGAAGGACAGGTCTGGCGAACACTGAAGCTTTCTTT. It specifies CASRRRTGLANTEAFF. The chain employs TRBV12-3 or TRBV12-4 and TRBJ1-1, with TRBD1 matching over 7 bases. V gave up 6 bases and J gave up 1 base; unmatched junction bases: 11. This CDR3 is built from 16 residues.

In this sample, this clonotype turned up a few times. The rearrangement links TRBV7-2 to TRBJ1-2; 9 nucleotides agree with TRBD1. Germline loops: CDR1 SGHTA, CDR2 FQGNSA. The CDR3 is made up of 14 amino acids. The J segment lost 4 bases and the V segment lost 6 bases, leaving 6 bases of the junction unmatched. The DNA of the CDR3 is TGTGCCAGCAGTATACAGGGGGCGAGCTATGGCTACACCTTC. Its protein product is CASSIQGASYGYTF.

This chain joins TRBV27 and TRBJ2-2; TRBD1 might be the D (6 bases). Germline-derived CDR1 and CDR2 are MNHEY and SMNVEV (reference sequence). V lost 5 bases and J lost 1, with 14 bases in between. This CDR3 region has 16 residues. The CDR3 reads CASSPIGGQNTGELFF. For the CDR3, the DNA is TGTGCCAGCAGTCCTATAGGGGGACAGAACACCGGGGAGCTGTTTTTT.

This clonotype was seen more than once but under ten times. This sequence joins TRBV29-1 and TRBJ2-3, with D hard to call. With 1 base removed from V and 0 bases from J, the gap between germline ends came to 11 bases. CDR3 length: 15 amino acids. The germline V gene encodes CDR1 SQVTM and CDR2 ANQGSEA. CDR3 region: CSVEVLSTSTDTQYF. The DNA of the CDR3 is TGCAGCGTTGAAGTCTTGAGTACTAGCACAGATACGCAGTATTTT.

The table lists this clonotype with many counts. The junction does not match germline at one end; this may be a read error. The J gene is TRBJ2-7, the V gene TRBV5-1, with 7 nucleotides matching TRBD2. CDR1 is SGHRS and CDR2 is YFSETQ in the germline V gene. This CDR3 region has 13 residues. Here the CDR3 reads CASSWGGTYEQYF. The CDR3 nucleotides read TGTGCCAGCAGCTGGGGGGGAACCTACGAGCAGTACTTC.

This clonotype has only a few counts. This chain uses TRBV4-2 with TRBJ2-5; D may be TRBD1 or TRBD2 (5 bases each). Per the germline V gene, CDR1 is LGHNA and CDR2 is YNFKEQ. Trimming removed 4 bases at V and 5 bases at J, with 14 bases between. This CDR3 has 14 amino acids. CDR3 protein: CASSPGPGPETQYF. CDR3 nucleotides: TGTGCCAGCAGCCCGGGGCCGGGACCGGAGACCCAGTACTTC.

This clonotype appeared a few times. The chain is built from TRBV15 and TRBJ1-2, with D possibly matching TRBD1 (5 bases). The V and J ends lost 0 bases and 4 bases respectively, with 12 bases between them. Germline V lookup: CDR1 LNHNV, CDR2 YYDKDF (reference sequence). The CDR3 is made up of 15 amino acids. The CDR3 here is CATSRDQGSGYGYTF. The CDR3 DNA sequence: TGTGCCACCAGCAGAGATCAGGGAAGCGGCTATGGCTACACCTTC.

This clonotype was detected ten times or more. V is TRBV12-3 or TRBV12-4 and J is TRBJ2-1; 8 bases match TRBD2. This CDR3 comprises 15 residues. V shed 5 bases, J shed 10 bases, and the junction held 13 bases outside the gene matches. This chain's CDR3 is CASSTTGTRGREQFF. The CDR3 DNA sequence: TGTGCCAGCAGTACTACCGGGACTAGGGGTAGGGAGCAGTTCTTC.

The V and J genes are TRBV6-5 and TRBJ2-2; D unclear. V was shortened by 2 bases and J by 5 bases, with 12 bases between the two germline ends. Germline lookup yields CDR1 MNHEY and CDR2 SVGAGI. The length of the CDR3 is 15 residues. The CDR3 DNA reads TGTGCCAGCAGTTACGGTTATCTAGGTACCGGGGAGCTGTTTTTT. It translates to CASSYGYLGTGELFF.

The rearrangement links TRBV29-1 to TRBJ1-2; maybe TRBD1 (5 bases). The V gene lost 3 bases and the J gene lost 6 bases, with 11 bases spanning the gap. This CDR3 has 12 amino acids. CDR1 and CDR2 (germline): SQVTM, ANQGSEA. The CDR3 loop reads CSVEGGVHGYTF. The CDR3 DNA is TGCAGCGTTGAGGGAGGGGTTCATGGCTACACCTTC.

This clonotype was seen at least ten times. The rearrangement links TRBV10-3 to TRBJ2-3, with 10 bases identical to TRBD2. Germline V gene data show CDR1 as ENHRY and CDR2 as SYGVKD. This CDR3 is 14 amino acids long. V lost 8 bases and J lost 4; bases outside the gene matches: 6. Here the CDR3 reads CAIGGSGRPDTQYF. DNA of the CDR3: TGTGCCATCGGTGGTAGCGGGAGGCCAGATACGCAGTATTTT.

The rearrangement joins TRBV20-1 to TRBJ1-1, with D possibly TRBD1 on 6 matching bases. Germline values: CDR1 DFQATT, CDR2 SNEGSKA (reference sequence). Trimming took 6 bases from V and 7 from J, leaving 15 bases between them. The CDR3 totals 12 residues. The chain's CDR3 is CSAPEHRDEAFF. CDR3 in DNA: TGCAGTGCCCCTGAACACAGGGATGAAGCTTTCTTT.

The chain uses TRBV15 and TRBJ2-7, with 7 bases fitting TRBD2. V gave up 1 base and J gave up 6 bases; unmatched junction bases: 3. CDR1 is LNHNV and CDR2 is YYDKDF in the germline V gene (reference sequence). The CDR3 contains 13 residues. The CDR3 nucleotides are TGTGCCACCAGCAGAGGACTAGCTCCCGAGCAGTACTTC. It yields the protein CATSRGLAPEQYF.

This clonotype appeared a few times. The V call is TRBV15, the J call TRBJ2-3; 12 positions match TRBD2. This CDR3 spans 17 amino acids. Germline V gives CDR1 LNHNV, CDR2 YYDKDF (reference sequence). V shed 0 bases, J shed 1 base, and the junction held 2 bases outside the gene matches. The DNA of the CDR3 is TGTGCCACCAGCAGAGAGACTAGCGGGAGAGGCACAGATACGCAGTATTTT. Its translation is CATSRETSGRGTDTQYF.

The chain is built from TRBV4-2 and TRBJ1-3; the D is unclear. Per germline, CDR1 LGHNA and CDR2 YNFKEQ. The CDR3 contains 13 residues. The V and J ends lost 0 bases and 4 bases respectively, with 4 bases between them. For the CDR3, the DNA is TGTGCCAGCAGCCAAGAGGAGGGAAACACCATATATTTT. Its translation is CASSQEEGNTIYF.

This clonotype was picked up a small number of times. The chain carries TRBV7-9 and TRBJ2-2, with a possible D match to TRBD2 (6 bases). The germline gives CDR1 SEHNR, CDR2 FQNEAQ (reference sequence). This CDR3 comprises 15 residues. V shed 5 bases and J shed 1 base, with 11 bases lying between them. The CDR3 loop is CASSNSGLNTGELFF. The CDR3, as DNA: TGTGCCAGCAGCAATTCGGGACTGAACACCGGGGAGCTGTTTTTT.

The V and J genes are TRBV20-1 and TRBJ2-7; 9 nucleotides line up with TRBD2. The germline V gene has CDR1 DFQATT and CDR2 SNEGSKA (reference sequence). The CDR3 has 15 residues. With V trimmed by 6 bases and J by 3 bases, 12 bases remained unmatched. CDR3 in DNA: TGCAGTGCCCCCCACGGGGCGGGAGGGAACTACGAGCAGTACTTC. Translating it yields CSAPHGAGGNYEQYF.

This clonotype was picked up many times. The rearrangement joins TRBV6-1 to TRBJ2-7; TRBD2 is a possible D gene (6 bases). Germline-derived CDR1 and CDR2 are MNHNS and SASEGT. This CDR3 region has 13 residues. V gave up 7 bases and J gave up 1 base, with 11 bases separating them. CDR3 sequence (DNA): TGTGCCAGCACGGTGGCGGGATCCTACGAGCAGTACTTC. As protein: CASTVAGSYEQYF.

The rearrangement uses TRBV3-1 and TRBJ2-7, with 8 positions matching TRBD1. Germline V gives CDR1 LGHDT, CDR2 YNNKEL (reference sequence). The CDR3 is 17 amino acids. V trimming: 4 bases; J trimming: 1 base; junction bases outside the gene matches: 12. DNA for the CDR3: TGTGCCAGCAGCCGCGAGACAGGACAGGGACTTTCCTACGAGCAGTACTTC. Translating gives CASSRETGQGLSYEQYF.

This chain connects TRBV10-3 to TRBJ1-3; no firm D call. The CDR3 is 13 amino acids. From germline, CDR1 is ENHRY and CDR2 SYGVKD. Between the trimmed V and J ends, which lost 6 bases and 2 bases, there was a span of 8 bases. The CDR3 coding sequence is TGTGCCATCAGCGCGGCAGCTGGAAACACCATATATTTT. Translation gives CAISAAAGNTIYF.

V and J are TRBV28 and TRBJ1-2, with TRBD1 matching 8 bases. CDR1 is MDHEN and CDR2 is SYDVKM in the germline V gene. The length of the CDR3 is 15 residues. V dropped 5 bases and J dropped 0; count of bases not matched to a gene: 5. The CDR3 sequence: CASSPQGATNYGYTF. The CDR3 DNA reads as TGTGCCAGCAGTCCCCAGGGGGCAACTAACTATGGCTACACCTTC.